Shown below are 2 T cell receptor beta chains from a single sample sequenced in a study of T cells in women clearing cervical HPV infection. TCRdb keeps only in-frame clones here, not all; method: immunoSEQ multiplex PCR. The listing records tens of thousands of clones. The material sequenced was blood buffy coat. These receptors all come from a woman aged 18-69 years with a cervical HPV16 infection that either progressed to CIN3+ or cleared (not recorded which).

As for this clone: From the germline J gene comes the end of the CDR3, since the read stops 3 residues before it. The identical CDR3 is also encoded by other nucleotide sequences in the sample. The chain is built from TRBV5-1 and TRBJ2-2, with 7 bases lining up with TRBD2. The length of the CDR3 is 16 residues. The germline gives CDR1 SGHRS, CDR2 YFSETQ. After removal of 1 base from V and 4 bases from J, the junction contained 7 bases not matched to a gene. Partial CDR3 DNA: TGCGCCAGCAGCTTGCGAAAGACGGGGGGCACCGGGGAG. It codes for CASSLRKTGGTGE. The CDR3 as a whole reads CASSLRKTGGTGELFF.

The CDR3 DNA, read in part, is TGTGCCAGCAGTGAAGGTATTTTTGCGGGAACCCGAAATCAGCCC. Translated, it gives CASSEGIFAGTRNQP. The full CDR3 reads CASSEGIFAGTRNQPQHF. The chain joins TRBV6-1 to TRBJ1-5; no reliable D call. The CDR3 end is not reached by the read, which stops 3 residues before it; the germline J gene fills it in. The length of the CDR3 is 18 residues. The germline CDR1 and CDR2 sequences are MNHNS and SASEGT. The V gene lost 1 base and the J gene lost 4 bases, with 20 bases spanning the gap.